The clone carrying this T cell receptor beta chain showed up just a few times. Its cognate antigen is unknown. The table came from immunoSEQ multiplex PCR; TCRdb's copy has only in-frame clones and leaves some out. The table includes 100,000 to 120,000 clones, about nine tenths detected once. This entry belongs to a study of a mutant IDH1 vaccine in newly diagnosed glioma. On the study more broadly: All eight of the vaccinations patients received fell in weeks 1, 3, 5, 7, 11, 15, 19 and 23. Commencement of vaccination occurred 4-6 weeks following radiotherapy alone, or concurrently with temozolomide cycles.

The time point is: week 11, during vaccination. Every vaccination contained 300 ug of the mutant IDH1 20-mer peptide and was paired with topical imiquimod. The specimen comprised PBMCs, sampled from a glioma patient whose treatment included an IDH1 peptide vaccine. This clonotype was obtained from a woman in her fifties or sixties with glioma.

CDR3 nucleotides: TGTGCCAGCAGTTCCGTAGCGGGATTGTTTGCAGATACGCAGTATTTT. As protein: CASSSVAGLFADTQYF. V and J are TRBV28 and TRBJ2-3; 8 bases are a match to TRBD2. This CDR3 region has 16 residues. The V gene's germline CDR1 is MDHEN and CDR2 SYDVKM. V shed 4 bases, J shed 4 bases, and the junction held 10 bases outside the gene matches.